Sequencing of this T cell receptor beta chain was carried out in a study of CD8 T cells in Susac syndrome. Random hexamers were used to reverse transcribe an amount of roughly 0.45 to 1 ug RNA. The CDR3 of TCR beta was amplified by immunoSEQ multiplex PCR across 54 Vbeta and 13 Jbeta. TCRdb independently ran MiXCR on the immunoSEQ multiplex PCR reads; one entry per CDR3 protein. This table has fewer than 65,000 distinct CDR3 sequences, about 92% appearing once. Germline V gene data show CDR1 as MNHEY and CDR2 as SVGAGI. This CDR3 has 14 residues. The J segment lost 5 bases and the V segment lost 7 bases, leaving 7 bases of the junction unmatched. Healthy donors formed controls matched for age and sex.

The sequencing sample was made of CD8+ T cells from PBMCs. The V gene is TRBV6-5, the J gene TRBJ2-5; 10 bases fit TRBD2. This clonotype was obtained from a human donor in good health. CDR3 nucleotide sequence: TGTGCCAGCACAACTAGCGGGGCTGCCGAGACCCAGTACTTC. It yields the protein CASTTSGAAETQYF.